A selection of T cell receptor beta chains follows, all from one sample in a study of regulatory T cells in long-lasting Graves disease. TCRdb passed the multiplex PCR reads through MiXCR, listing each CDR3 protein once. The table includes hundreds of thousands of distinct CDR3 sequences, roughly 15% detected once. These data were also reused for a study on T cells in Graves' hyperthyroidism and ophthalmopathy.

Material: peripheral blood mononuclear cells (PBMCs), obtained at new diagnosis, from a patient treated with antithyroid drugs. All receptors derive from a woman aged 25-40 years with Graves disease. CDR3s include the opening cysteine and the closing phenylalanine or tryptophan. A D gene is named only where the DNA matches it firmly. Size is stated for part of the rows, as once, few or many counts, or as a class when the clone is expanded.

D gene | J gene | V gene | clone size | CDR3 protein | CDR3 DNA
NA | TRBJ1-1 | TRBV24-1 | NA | CATSEGNTEAFF | TGTGCCACCAGTGAAGGTAACACTGAAGCTTTCTTT
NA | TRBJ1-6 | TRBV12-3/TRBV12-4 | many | CASSLIRIPNSPLHF | TGTGCCAGCAGTTTAATACGGATCCCTAATTCACCCCTCCACTTT
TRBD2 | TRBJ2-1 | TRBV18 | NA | CASSPPAGGIYNEQFF | TGTGCCAGCTCACCACCGGCGGGAGGGATCTACAATGAGCAGTTCTTC
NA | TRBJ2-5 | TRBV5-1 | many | CASSLGEETQYF | TGTGCCAGCAGCCTAGGGGAAGAGACCCAGTACTTC
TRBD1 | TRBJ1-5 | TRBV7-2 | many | CASSFQGTELQPQHF | TGTGCCAGCAGCTTTCAAGGGACAGAACTTCAGCCCCAGCATTTT
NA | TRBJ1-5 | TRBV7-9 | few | CATQPLGGGNQPQHF | TGTGCCACCCAGCCGCTTGGGGGAGGTAATCAGCCCCAGCATTTT
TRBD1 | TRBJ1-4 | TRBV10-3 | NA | CAIRGQNEKLFF | TGTGCCATCAGGGGACAGAATGAAAAACTGTTTTTT
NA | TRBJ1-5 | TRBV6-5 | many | CASSYSTTGMSNQPQHF | TGTGCCAGCAGTTACTCGACTACAGGGATGAGCAATCAGCCCCAGCATTTT
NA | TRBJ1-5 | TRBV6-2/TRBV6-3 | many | CASSYSGQPNQPQHF | TGTGCCAGCAGTTACTCGGGTCAGCCCAATCAGCCCCAGCATTTT
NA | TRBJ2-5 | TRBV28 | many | CASSLGQGMPQYF | TGTGCCAGCAGTTTAGGGCAGGGGATGCCCCAGTACTTC
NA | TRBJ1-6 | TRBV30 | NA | CAWSVSPGDSPLHF | TGTGCCTGGAGTGTATCACCGGGGGATTCACCCCTCCACTTT
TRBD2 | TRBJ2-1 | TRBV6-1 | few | CAAGTRESSYNEQFF | TGTGCCGCCGGGACGCGGGAGAGCTCCTACAATGAGCAGTTCTTC
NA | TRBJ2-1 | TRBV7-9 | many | CASISQASAVPYNEQFF | TGTGCCAGCATTTCACAGGCCTCCGCCGTCCCATACAATGAGCAGTTCTTC
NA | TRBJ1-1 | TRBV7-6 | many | CASSPQDLGGNTEAFF | TGTGCCAGCAGCCCACAAGACCTTGGGGGGAACACTGAAGCTTTCTTT
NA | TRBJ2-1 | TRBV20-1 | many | CSAREWKGLVDEQFF | TGCAGTGCTAGAGAGTGGAAGGGGTTGGTCGATGAGCAGTTCTTC
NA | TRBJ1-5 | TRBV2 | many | CASAIGGASFGQPQHF | TGTGCCAGCGCCATAGGGGGGGCGAGTTTTGGTCAGCCCCAGCATTTT
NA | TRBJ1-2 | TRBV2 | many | CASSGVANYGYTF | TGTGCCAGCAGTGGGGTCGCAAACTATGGCTACACCTTC
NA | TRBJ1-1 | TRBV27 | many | CASSLSRGHLTEAFF | TGTGCCAGCAGTTTATCGCGAGGACATCTGACTGAAGCTTTCTTT
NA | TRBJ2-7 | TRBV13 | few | CASSRGPLPLYEQYF | TGTGCCAGCAGCCGAGGACCGCTTCCCCTCTACGAGCAGTACTTC
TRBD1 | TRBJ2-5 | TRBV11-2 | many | CASSFGLTGGYGETQYF | TGTGCCAGCAGCTTCGGCTTGACAGGGGGTTATGGGGAGACCCAGTACTTC
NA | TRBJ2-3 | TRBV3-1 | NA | CASSEAGPREYAQYF | TGTGCCAGCAGCGAAGCTGGTCCTAGGGAATACGCGCAGTATTTT
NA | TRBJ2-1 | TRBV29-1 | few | CSGRSPLSNEQFF | TGCAGCGGTCGATCCCCCCTTTCCAATGAGCAGTTCTTC
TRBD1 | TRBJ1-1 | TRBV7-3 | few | CASAGTVNTEAFF | TGTGCCAGTGCCGGGACAGTAAACACTGAAGCTTTCTTT
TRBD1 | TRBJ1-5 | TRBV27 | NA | CASSLSGGQGARGSQPQHF | TGTGCCAGCAGTTTATCGGGGGGACAGGGGGCCCGTGGCAGTCAGCCCCAGCATTTT
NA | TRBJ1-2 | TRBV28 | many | CASSPIRSYGYTF | TGTGCCAGCAGCCCTATACGGAGCTATGGCTACACCTTC
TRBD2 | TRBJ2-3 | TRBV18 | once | CASSLLAVLQTDTQYF | TGTGCCAGCTCTCTACTAGCGGTGCTTCAAACAGATACGCAGTATTTT
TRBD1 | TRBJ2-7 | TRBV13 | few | CAGSSRQGSGEQYF | TGTGCCGGCAGCTCACGACAGGGATCGGGCGAGCAGTACTTC
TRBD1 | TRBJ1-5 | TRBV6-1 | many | CASSHGQGGNGQPQHF | TGTGCCAGCAGCCATGGACAGGGGGGTAACGGTCAGCCCCAGCATTTT
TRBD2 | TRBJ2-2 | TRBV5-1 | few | CASSLPPGWPPSGRSNTGELFF | TGCGCCAGCAGCTTGCCCCCTGGGTGGCCGCCTAGCGGGAGGAGCAACACCGGGGAGCTGTTTTTT
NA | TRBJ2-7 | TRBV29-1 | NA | CSVERGDPYEQYF | TGCAGCGTTGAAAGGGGGGATCCCTACGAGCAGTACTTC
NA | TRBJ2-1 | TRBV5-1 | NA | CASSPREYNEQFF | TGCGCCAGCAGCCCCAGGGAATACAATGAGCAGTTCTTC
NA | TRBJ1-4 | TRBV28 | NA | CASSPLDATNEKLFF | TGTGCCAGCAGTCCTCTGGACGCAACTAATGAAAAACTGTTTTTT
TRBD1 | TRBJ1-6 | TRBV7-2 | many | CASSFKGTDSPLHF | TGTGCCAGCAGCTTCAAGGGGACAGATTCACCCCTCCACTTT
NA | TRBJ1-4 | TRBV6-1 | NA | CASRKDPRVEKLFF | TGTGCCAGCAGAAAGGACCCACGAGTTGAAAAACTGTTTTTT
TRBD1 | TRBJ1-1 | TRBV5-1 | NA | CASSGAGGKNTEAFF | TGCGCCAGCAGTGGGGCAGGGGGCAAGAACACTGAAGCTTTCTTT
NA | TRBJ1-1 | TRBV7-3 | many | CASSLRGVMNTEAFF | TGTGCCAGCAGCTTACGGGGGGTAATGAACACTGAAGCTTTCTTT
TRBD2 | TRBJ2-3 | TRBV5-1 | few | CASSLPSGAGDTQYF | TGCGCCAGCAGCTTGCCTAGCGGGGCCGGGGATACGCAGTATTTT
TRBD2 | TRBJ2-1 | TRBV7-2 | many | CASSLQAGGGNEQFF | TGTGCCAGCAGCCTCCAAGCTGGCGGGGGCAATGAGCAGTTCTTC
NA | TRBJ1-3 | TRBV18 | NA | CASSPGGRGNTIYF | TGTGCCAGCTCACCAGGCGGTCGCGGGAACACCATATATTTT
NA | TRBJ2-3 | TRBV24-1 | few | CATSDPGHNTDTQYF | TGTGCCACCAGTGATCCGGGACACAACACAGATACGCAGTATTTT
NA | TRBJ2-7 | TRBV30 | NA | CTWGRDTGNYIYF | TGTACCTGGGGTAGGGATACAGGGAATTATATTTACTTC
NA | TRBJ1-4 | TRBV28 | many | CASSPPVSATNEKLFF | TGTGCCAGCAGTCCTCCAGTGAGTGCAACTAATGAAAAACTGTTTTTT
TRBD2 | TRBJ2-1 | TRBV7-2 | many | CASSLSGRRSYNEQFF | TGTGCCAGCAGCTTAAGCGGGAGGAGGTCCTACAATGAGCAGTTCTTC
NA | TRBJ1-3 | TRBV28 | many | CASSSWGGAGNTIYF | TGTGCCAGCAGTTCCTGGGGGGGAGCTGGAAACACCATATATTTT
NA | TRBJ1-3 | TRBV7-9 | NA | CASSPTPPQDISGNTIYF | TGTGCCAGCAGCCCCACACCGCCGCAAGATATCTCTGGAAACACCATATATTTT
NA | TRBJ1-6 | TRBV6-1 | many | CASRSRGDTSPLHF | TGTGCCAGCAGGAGCCGAGGGGATACATCACCCCTCCACTTT
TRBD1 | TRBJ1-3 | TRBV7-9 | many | CASSLGQPSSGNTIYF | TGTGCCAGCAGCCTGGGACAGCCCTCCTCTGGAAACACCATATATTTT
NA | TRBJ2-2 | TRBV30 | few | CASVVRTGELFF | TGTGCCTCGGTGGTACGGACCGGGGAGCTGTTTTTT
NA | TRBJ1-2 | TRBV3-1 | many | CASSQDNLEGLGGYTF | TGTGCCAGCAGCCAAGATAACCTGGAGGGGTTAGGCGGCTACACCTTC
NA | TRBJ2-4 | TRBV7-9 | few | CASSLSSIAKNIQYF | TGTGCCAGCAGCTTATCCTCTATAGCCAAAAACATTCAGTACTTC
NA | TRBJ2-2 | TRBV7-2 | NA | CASSLRSVAQGTGELFF | TGTGCCAGCAGCTTAAGGAGCGTGGCCCAGGGGACCGGGGAGCTGTTTTTT
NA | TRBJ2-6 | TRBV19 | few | CASTLRGSGANVLTF | TGTGCCAGTACCCTTCGAGGCTCTGGGGCCAACGTCCTGACTTTC
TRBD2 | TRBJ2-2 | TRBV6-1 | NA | CASSRGTSGSAGELFF | TGTGCCAGCAGTCGGGGGACTAGCGGGAGCGCCGGGGAGCTGTTTTTT
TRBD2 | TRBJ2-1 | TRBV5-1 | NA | CASSFVLGEGPNEQFF | TGCGCCAGCAGCTTTGTTTTGGGGGAGGGCCCGAATGAGCAGTTCTTC